This TCR beta chain was sequenced for a study of lymphopenia after photon versus proton radiotherapy. Study-level results: Better survival with proton therapy was suggested as possible, not demonstrated. Oligoclonal CD8+ Temra expansion after nadir drove photon patients' diversity drop.

As to this clone: Its antigen remains unknown.

Data came from immunoSEQ multiplex PCR; TCRdb stores just in-frame clones and leaves some out. The sample holds about 83,000 clones; around 82% are singletons and the top ten take over 1.1%. Germline CDR1 SGHRS, CDR2 YFSETQ. The ends lost 0 bases at V and 2 bases at J; junction bases unmatched: 4. The CDR3 spans 16 residues. The source was peripheral blood, collected from a patient treated with proton-based radiotherapy. The source is a man in his 60s with pancreatic cancer. The V gene is TRBV5-1, the J gene TRBJ2-5, with 10 positions matching TRBD2. Written as DNA, the CDR3 is TGCGCCAGCAGCTTGGAGCTAGCGGGAGTACAAGAGACCCAGTACTTC. Translation: CASSLELAGVQETQYF.